The TCR beta chain described here comes from a study of blood T cell repertoires in COVID-19. The wider study: The study drew acute and convalescent COVID-19 samples from the United States, Italy and Spain.

TCRdb keeps only in-frame clones here, not all; method: immunoSEQ multiplex PCR. Of over 400,000 clones listed, about nine tenths were seen once; the top ten hold over 1.1%. The TCR originated in a woman aged 25 to 45 with active or convalescent COVID-19. Sequenced: peripheral blood.

This CDR3 reads CASSDFSGKSYEQYF. The CDR3 region has the DNA TGTGCCAGCAGTGACTTTAGCGGGAAAAGCTACGAGCAGTACTTC. V and J are TRBV25-1 and TRBJ2-7; 8 bases agree with TRBD2. The CDR3 contains 15 residues. J gave up 3 bases and V 3 bases, and 7 bases lay outside the gene matches. Germline CDR1 reads MGHDK; CDR2 reads SYGVNS.